This TCR beta chain was obtained from a study of shared clonotypes between healthy human individuals. Only CD45RO-negative cells positively selected for CCR7 counted as naive CD8 cells, so terminally differentiated effector memory CD45RA+ cells were excluded. The protocol was immunoSEQ multiplex PCR, while the TCRdb copy is restricted to in-frame clones and leaves out a portion. This table has about 2.1 million clones, just over 90% appearing once. Whole-study results and caveats: Clonotypes that were shared across a handful of donors made up roughly 5% of naive CD4 clonotypes. Clonotype sharing among donors was expected to depend on sequencing depth.

The V end was cut by 2 bases, the J end by 0 bases, with 10 bases between. Germline-derived CDR1 and CDR2 are MNHEY and SMNVEV (reference sequence). The CDR3 runs to 15 residues. In the case of this clone: Its specificity is unknown.

The receptor's source is a man younger than 35 in good health. Some clones in this sample may be carry-over from other donors' samples. The rearrangement joins TRBV27 to TRBJ1-2; D unclear. Sequenced input: naive CD8+ T cells from PBMCs. This chain's CDR3 is CASSLGRSPNYGYTF. Written as DNA, the CDR3 is TGTGCCAGCAGTTTAGGTAGGAGTCCTAACTATGGCTACACCTTC.